Shown below are 23 T cell receptor beta chains from a single sample sequenced in a study of blood T cell repertoires in COVID-19. Sequencing used immunoSEQ multiplex PCR; TCRdb keeps in-frame clones, though not all of them. The table lists about 130,000 clones, approximately 80% of them singletons. The sequencing sample was made of peripheral blood. These receptors were obtained from a man aged 35 to 55 with active or convalescent COVID-19.

The V gene is TRBV19, the J gene TRBJ2-3; the D gene is possibly TRBD2 (6 bases). This CDR3 contains 12 residues. V gave up 5 bases and J gave up 8 bases, with 11 bases separating them. Germline values: CDR1 LNHDA, CDR2 SQIVND (reference sequence). In DNA form, the CDR3 reads TGTGCCAGTAGTCCCGGGGGTACTACGCAGTATTTT. Protein: CASSPGGTTQYF.

The chain carries TRBV4-1 and TRBJ2-7; a weak D match, TRBD2 (5 bases). The ends were cut back, 1 base at V and 2 bases at J, with 12 bases in the middle. Germline CDR1 reads MGHRA; CDR2 reads YSYEKL. This CDR3 has 15 amino acids. The CDR3 loop reads CASSQGSATPYEQYF. Written as DNA, the CDR3 is TGCGCCAGCAGCCAAGGTAGCGCTACACCCTACGAGCAGTACTTC.

In this sample, this clone turned up a few times. This sequence joins TRBV30 and TRBJ1-3; the D is unclear. The germline V gene has CDR1 GTSNPN and CDR2 SVGIG (reference sequence). This CDR3 comprises 15 residues. V lost 2 bases, J lost 0 bases, and 11 bases lay in between. The DNA of the CDR3 is TGTGCCTGGAGTAGATCCCGGGGCTCTGGAAACACCATATATTTT. Translation: CAWSRSRGSGNTIYF.

V gene TRBV9 combines with J gene TRBJ2-1; 7 nucleotides align to TRBD2. Trimming took 0 bases from V and 4 from J; bases not matched to a gene: 7. Germline V gives CDR1 SGDLS, CDR2 YYNGEE. The CDR3 runs 16 residues. CDR3 bases: TGTGCCAGCAGCGTAGCTACGGGGGGTCGATACAATGAGCAGTTCTTC. This sequence encodes CASSVATGGRYNEQFF.

The J gene is TRBJ2-5, the V gene TRBV19; maybe TRBD2 (6 bases). CDR1 and CDR2 from the germline V gene are LNHDA and SQIVND (reference sequence). CDR3 length equals 15 residues. V was trimmed by 7 bases and J by 5 bases, leaving 20 bases between them. CDR3 sequence reads: CASTQTRRGGETQYF. The DNA for the CDR3 is TGTGCCAGTACTCAAACTCGGCGGGGTGGCGAGACCCAGTACTTC. Filled out from reference TRBV19 and TRBJ2-5, the complete variable domain reads DGGITQSPKYLFRKEGQNVTLSCEQNLNHDAMYWYRQDPGQGLRLIYYSQIVNDFQKGDIAEGYSVSREKKESFPLTVTSAQKNPTAFYLCASTQTRRGGETQYFGPGTRLLVL.

The chain uses TRBV4-1 and TRBJ1-3, with a tentative D call TRBD1 (5 bases). The CDR3 runs 15 residues. Germline V gene lookup returns CDR1 MGHRA and CDR2 YSYEKL. With 4 bases removed from V and 0 bases from J, the gap between germline ends came to 10 bases. The CDR3 is CASSLQQVSGNTIYF. CDR3 bases: TGCGCCAGCAGCCTTCAACAGGTCTCTGGAAACACCATATATTTT.

The chain is built from TRBV18 and TRBJ2-3, with D possibly matching TRBD2 (5 bases). The V end was cut by 1 base, the J end by 0 bases, with 5 bases between. CDR1 is KGHSH, CDR2 LQKENI, per germline. The CDR3 covers 14 residues. CDR3 sequence (DNA): TGTGCCAGCTCACCACGGACTAGCACAGATACGCAGTATTTT. Translated, it gives CASSPRTSTDTQYF.

This sequence joins TRBV3-1 (or the pseudogene TRBV3-2) and TRBJ2-3; no clear D gene. V was shortened by 1 base and J by 6 bases, with 11 bases between the two germline ends. The CDR3 has 14 residues. Germline loops: CDR1 LGHDT, CDR2 YNNKEL (reference sequence). CDR3 sequence: CASSQGRTTDTQYF. In DNA form, the CDR3 reads TGTGCCAGCAGCCAAGGCCGAACCACTGATACGCAGTATTTT.

This clone was seen a few times. J is TRBJ1-2 and V is TRBV4-3, with D tentatively TRBD1 (5 bases). This CDR3 has 16 residues. Germline V lookup: CDR1 LGHNA, CDR2 YSLEER. The V end lost 0 bases, the J end lost 8 bases, and 19 bases lay between the germline ends. CDR3 region: CASSQDDGRVLGGYTF. Here the CDR3 DNA reads TGCGCCAGCAGCCAAGATGACGGCAGGGTCTTGGGGGGCTACACCTTC.

The rearrangement joins TRBV6-5 to TRBJ2-7; 10 bases fit TRBD2. CDR1 is MNHEY, CDR2 SVGAGI, per germline. There are 14 residues in the CDR3. Trimming at V came to 11 bases and at J to 5 bases, leaving 12 bases not matched to a gene. The CDR3 sequence is CAARDSGGRNEQYF. The CDR3 nucleotides are TGTGCCGCAAGGGATAGCGGGGGGCGGAACGAGCAGTACTTC.

The CDR3 region has the DNA TGTGCCAGCAGCTTAGGCGGGACTAGTTCGGAGACCCAGTACTTC. It is translated as CASSLGGTSSETQYF. The chain combines TRBV11-2 with TRBJ2-5; 8 positions agree with TRBD2. The germline CDR1 and CDR2 sequences are SGHAT and FQNNGV. Trimming removed 1 base from V and 5 bases from J; junction bases left unmatched: 6. CDR3 length: 15 residues.

V gene TRBV19 combines with J gene TRBJ1-2; TRBD1 matches at 7 bases. J was trimmed by 2 bases and V by 0 bases; bases with no gene match: 3. There are 15 residues in the CDR3. Germline V CDR1 and CDR2: LNHDA, SQIVND (reference sequence). In nucleotides, the CDR3 is TGTGCCAGTAGTATAGATCTAGGGGGCAACTATGGCTACACCTTC. Protein sequence: CASSIDLGGNYGYTF.

The chain combines TRBV7-2 with TRBJ2-4; 8 positions agree with TRBD1. The CDR3 loop spans 17 amino acids. CDR1 and CDR2 (germline): SGHTA, FQGNSA. The ends lost 5 bases at V and 0 bases at J; junction bases unmatched: 9. The CDR3 region is CASSARQGIRAKNIQYF. The CDR3 DNA is TGTGCCAGCAGCGCCCGACAGGGGATAAGAGCCAAAAACATTCAGTACTTC.

This clone showed up just once. This chain uses TRBV15 with TRBJ2-1; 11 bases line up with TRBD2. The CDR3 spans 15 residues. With 0 bases clipped from V and 6 bases from J, the junction kept 1 base outside the gene matches. Germline V gene data show CDR1 as LNHNV and CDR2 as YYDKDF (reference sequence). The CDR3 nucleotides read TGTGCCACCAGCAGAGATACTAGCGGGAGCAATGAGCAGTTCTTC. Translated: CATSRDTSGSNEQFF.

The chain couples TRBV11-2 to TRBJ2-1, with a possible D match to TRBD2 (6 bases). The germline V and J ends were trimmed by 4 bases and 3 bases, with 19 bases remaining between them. Germline V gene lookup returns CDR1 SGHAT and CDR2 FQNNGV. The CDR3 spans 17 residues. The chain's CDR3 is CASSSGRGLRLYNEQFF. In DNA form, the CDR3 reads TGTGCCAGCAGCTCCGGCCGGGGACTTCGACTCTACAATGAGCAGTTCTTC.

The gene calls are TRBV19 and TRBJ1-5; the match to TRBD1 covers 7 bases. This CDR3 has 14 amino acids. CDR1 LNHDA and CDR2 SQIVND come from the germline V gene (reference sequence). Trimming cost V 10 bases and J 3 bases; bases outside gene matches: 9. Here the CDR3 reads CATNRGNLNQPQHF. The DNA for the CDR3 is TGTGCCACCAACAGGGGTAATCTCAATCAGCCCCAGCATTTT.

The genes are TRBV7-2 and TRBJ2-5, with TRBD2 matching 8 bases. The germline V gene encodes CDR1 SGHTA and CDR2 FQGNSA. The CDR3 contains 16 residues. With V trimmed by 3 bases and J by 0 bases, 6 bases remained unmatched. DNA for the CDR3: TGTGCCAGCAGCTTCCTTAGCGGGGTGTACCAAGAGACCCAGTACTTC. Translation gives CASSFLSGVYQETQYF.

Points on this clone: Different DNA sequences within this sample yield the same CDR3. The chain is built from TRBV9 and TRBJ1-2, with 11 bases fitting TRBD1. The junction had 2 bases not matched to a gene; V was cut back by 4 bases and J by 6 bases. The CDR3 totals 13 residues. CDR1 SGDLS and CDR2 YYNGEE come from the germline V gene. The CDR3 spells CASSPGQGDGYTF. DNA of the CDR3: TGTGCCAGCAGCCCGGGACAGGGGGATGGCTACACCTTC.

The count of this clone is one. The chain employs TRBV30 and TRBJ1-4, with D possibly being TRBD1 (5 bases). The V and J ends lost 0 bases and 8 bases respectively, with 13 bases between them. Germline loops: CDR1 GTSNPN, CDR2 SVGIG (reference sequence). This CDR3 is 14 amino acids long. The CDR3 is CAWSVIGEGEKLFF. CDR3 sequence (DNA): TGTGCCTGGAGTGTAATAGGGGAAGGCGAAAAACTGTTTTTT.

This clone occurred once. The V gene is TRBV19, the J gene TRBJ1-1, with D unresolved. Germline V CDR1 and CDR2: LNHDA, SQIVND (reference sequence). The CDR3 is 12 residues long. Trimming took 1 base from V and 7 from J, leaving 7 bases between them. The chain's CDR3 is CASSIGNYEAFF. CDR3 coding DNA: TGTGCCAGTAGTATAGGGAACTATGAAGCTTTCTTT.

The V gene is TRBV3-1 (or the pseudogene TRBV3-2), the J gene TRBJ1-2; D perhaps matches TRBD1 (6 bases). Germline assignment: CDR1 LGHDT and CDR2 YNNKEL (reference sequence). The CDR3 covers 19 residues. Trimming left V 0 bases short and J 4 bases short, with 24 bases between. The CDR3, as DNA: TGTGCCAGCAGCCAAGATCGGTCGGGACACCTCTACCCCCTCTATGGCTACACCTTC. Its translation is CASSQDRSGHLYPLYGYTF.

V usage is TRBV5-1 and J usage is TRBJ2-7, with TRBD2 identical over 7 bases. CDR1 SGHRS and CDR2 YFSETQ come from the germline V gene. The CDR3 consists of 13 residues. J gave up 5 bases and V 2 bases, and 4 bases lay outside the gene matches. The CDR3: CASSFRGRDEQYF. The CDR3 bases are TGCGCCAGCAGCTTTCGGGGGAGGGACGAGCAGTACTTC.

The V gene is TRBV11-3, the J gene TRBJ1-5, with 10 bases matching TRBD1. V trimming: 1 base; J trimming: 15 bases; junction bases outside the gene matches: 18. This CDR3 has 17 residues. Germline CDR1 reads SGHNT; CDR2 reads YENEEA. The CDR3 DNA follows: TGTGCCAGCAGCTTAGGGGGTGGGGGACAGGGGACCCCCGGGCGGCATTTT. The encoded protein is CASSLGGGGQGTPGRHF.